One sample yielded the 23 T cell receptor beta chains listed below, sequenced in a study of shared clonotypes between healthy human individuals. TCRdb's copy holds only in-frame clones and misses some; the assay was immunoSEQ multiplex PCR. The profile shows about 2.1 million clones, over 85% of them singletons. Only CD45RO-negative cells positively selected for CCR7 counted as naive CD8 cells, so terminally differentiated effector memory CD45RA+ cells were excluded. Material for sequencing was naive CD8+ T cells from PBMCs. Receptors were obtained from a man aged 18 to 30 in good health. Some clones in this sample may be carry-over from other donors' samples.

This chain joins TRBV27 and TRBJ2-7; D remains unclear. Per the germline V gene, CDR1 is MNHEY and CDR2 is SMNVEV (reference sequence). Trimming left V 1 base short and J 0 bases short, with 10 bases between. This CDR3 has 15 amino acids. The CDR3 reads CASSLLPASSYEQYF. For the CDR3, the DNA is TGTGCCAGCAGTTTATTGCCGGCGAGCTCCTACGAGCAGTACTTC.

The rearrangement joins TRBV4-3 to TRBJ2-7; D is unclear. CDR3 length: 14 amino acids. Trimming shortened V by 3 bases and J by 6 bases, and 15 bases separated the two germline ends. The germline V gene has CDR1 LGHNA and CDR2 YSLEER. Written as DNA, the CDR3 is TGCGCCAGCAGCCAGGAATCCCTGTTAGGCGAGCAGTACTTC. This sequence encodes CASSQESLLGEQYF.

The chain is built from TRBV5-6 and TRBJ2-5; D might be TRBD1 or TRBD2, each matching 5 bases. From germline, CDR1 is SGHDT and CDR2 YYEEEE. The CDR3 consists of 15 residues. V lost 4 bases and J 1 base, leaving 14 bases between the germline ends. The CDR3 sequence: CASSNEWGFQETQYF. The CDR3 DNA sequence: TGTGCCAGCAGCAACGAGTGGGGGTTCCAAGAGACCCAGTACTTC.

This rearrangement joins TRBV4-1 to TRBJ2-7; TRBD1 matches at 11 bases. The CDR3 is made up of 17 amino acids. From germline, CDR1 is MGHRA and CDR2 YSYEKL. The V and J ends lost 1 base and 0 bases, in that order; junction bases with no gene match: 5. CDR3 residues: CASSQGVGQGVSYEQYF. The DNA for the CDR3 is TGCGCCAGCAGCCAAGGTGTGGGACAGGGGGTCTCCTACGAGCAGTACTTC.

J is TRBJ2-1 and V is TRBV29-1; the D gene is possibly TRBD2 (6 bases). CDR1 is SQVTM, CDR2 ANQGSEA, per germline. Trimming shortened V by 5 bases and J by 1 base, and 12 bases separated the two germline ends. The CDR3 is made up of 14 amino acids. The CDR3 DNA reads TGCAGCGTTTTCCGGGCGGGATCCTACAATGAGCAGTTCTTC. It specifies CSVFRAGSYNEQFF.

The chain couples TRBV2 to TRBJ2-7; 10 bases are a match to TRBD2. Trimming removed 2 bases from V and 2 bases from J; junction bases left unmatched: 12. The CDR3 totals 18 residues. Looked up from germline, CDR1 is SNHLY and CDR2 is FYNNEI. In nucleotides, the CDR3 is TGTGCCAGCAGTGAAAGCCCACGACTAGCGGGTTACGCCTACGAGCAGTACTTC. It is translated as CASSESPRLAGYAYEQYF.

The V call is TRBV5-1, the J call TRBJ2-1; 13 nucleotides agree with TRBD2. This CDR3 spans 15 amino acids. Germline lookup yields CDR1 SGHRS and CDR2 YFSETQ. Trimming took 4 bases from V and 6 from J; bases not matched to a gene: 4. The CDR3 DNA sequence: TGCGCCAGCAGCCCAAGGACTAGCGGGAGCAATGAGCAGTTCTTC. Its translation: CASSPRTSGSNEQFF.

The rearrangement links TRBV15 to TRBJ1-2; 8 bases match TRBD1. V trimming: 5 bases; J trimming: 8 bases; junction bases outside the gene matches: 13. The CDR3 sequence is 15 residues long. Germline-derived CDR1 and CDR2 are LNHNV and YYDKDF (reference sequence). The CDR3 region is CATSRNRGGFPGYTF. Here the CDR3 DNA reads TGTGCCACCAGCCGAAACAGGGGGGGGTTCCCGGGCTACACCTTC.

This clone came up once. V gene TRBV5-5 combines with J gene TRBJ2-7; TRBD2 is a possible D gene (5 bases). The CDR3 is made up of 12 amino acids. Trimming pared 0 bases from V and 12 bases from J, leaving 13 bases between. The germline gives CDR1 SGHKS, CDR2 YYEKEE (reference sequence). CDR3 loop: CASSLGLRDPYF. The DNA of the CDR3 is TGTGCCAGCAGCTTGGGCTTACGGGATCCGTACTTC.

The chain has TRBV27 and TRBJ2-2; TRBD1 aligns across 9 bases. The CDR3 length is 17 residues. CDR1 and CDR2 (germline): MNHEY, SMNVEV (reference sequence). J was trimmed by 2 bases and V by 4 bases; bases with no gene match: 8. CDR3 nucleotide sequence: TGTGCCAGCAGTTCCCCGGGACAGGGACTAAACACCGGGGAGCTGTTTTTT. Translation gives CASSSPGQGLNTGELFF.

The chain uses TRBV9 and TRBJ1-2; D call uncertain. Germline V gene lookup returns CDR1 SGDLS and CDR2 YYNGEE. The CDR3 contains 13 residues. V was clipped by 2 bases and J by 4 bases, with 9 bases between them. CDR3 region: CASSVGRTYGYTF. The CDR3 nucleotides read TGTGCCAGCAGCGTCGGGCGGACCTATGGCTACACCTTC.

Notes on this clone: The sample contains more than one DNA sequence encoding this CDR3. The chain recombines TRBV11-2 with TRBJ2-1, with D unclear. The CDR3 extends over 11 amino acids. Trimming took 2 bases from V and 8 from J, leaving 4 bases between them. Germline V gene sequence: CDR1 SGHAT, CDR2 FQNNGV. The CDR3, as DNA: TGTGCCAGCAGCTTAACTGATGAGCAGTTCTTC. Translated, it gives CASSLTDEQFF.

CDR3 residues: CASTDAGGVYGYTF. As DNA, the CDR3 is TGTGCCAGCACCGACGCGGGGGGCGTCTATGGCTACACCTTC. The rearrangement joins TRBV7-9 to TRBJ1-2; D is perhaps TRBD1 (6 bases). Germline assignment: CDR1 SEHNR and CDR2 FQNEAQ (reference sequence). Trimming took 7 bases from V and 4 from J, leaving 16 bases between them. This CDR3 comprises 14 residues.

This clone was seen once. The chain uses TRBV6-6 and TRBJ1-3; D ambiguous. V lost 8 bases, J lost 3 bases, and 14 bases lay in between. Per the germline V gene, CDR1 is MNHNY and CDR2 is SVGAGI (reference sequence). This CDR3 region has 14 residues. The CDR3 nucleotides read TGTGCCAGCCTTACGGCCCATAATGGAAACACCATATATTTT. The encoded protein is CASLTAHNGNTIYF.

The rearrangement joins TRBV7-8 to TRBJ2-1; D gene unclear. Germline-derived CDR1 and CDR2 are SGHVS and FQNEAQ. This CDR3 is built from 11 residues. V shed 5 bases and J shed 6 bases, with 5 bases lying between them. As DNA, the CDR3 is TGTGCCAGCAGCCACGGCAATGAGCAGTTCTTC. As protein: CASSHGNEQFF.

The chain joins TRBV5-1 to TRBJ2-1; 9 bases are a match to TRBD2. Germline trimming cut 1 base from V and 8 bases from J; bases unmatched to any gene: 7. CDR3 length equals 15 residues. Germline V CDR1 and CDR2: SGHRS, YFSETQ. CDR3 sequence: CASSLRREGLYEQFF. CDR3 nucleotides: TGCGCCAGCAGCTTGAGGCGGGAGGGCCTCTATGAGCAGTTCTTC.

The chain links TRBV21-1 to TRBJ2-2. TRBV21-1 is tagged as a pseudogene. The CDR3 loop spans 15 amino acids. CDR3 DNA: TGTGCCAGCAGCAAGGACGGATACAACACCGGGGAGCTGTTTTTT. Residues: CASSKDGYNTGELFF.

This rearrangement joins TRBV11-3 to TRBJ2-7; unclear D gene. V was cut by 0 bases and J by 5 bases, with 8 bases left in between. This CDR3 is built from 13 residues. The V gene's germline CDR1 is SGHNT and CDR2 YENEEA. The CDR3 nucleotides read TGTGCCAGCAGCTTAGAAAACAGTGACGAGCAGTACTTC. Its protein is CASSLENSDEQYF.

A remark on this clone: The junction shows a germline mismatch at one end, possibly a read error. V and J are TRBV7-2 and TRBJ2-7; D unclear. This CDR3 has 13 amino acids. Per the germline V gene, CDR1 is SGHTA and CDR2 is FQGNSA. CDR3 in amino acids: CASSFFPSNEQYF. For the CDR3, the DNA is TGTGCCAGCAGCTTTTTCCCCTCCAACGAGCAGTACTTC.

For the CDR3, the DNA is TGCAGCGTTGATGACAGGCTGAACACTGAAGCTTTCTTT. It translates to CSVDDRLNTEAFF. This chain connects TRBV29-1 to TRBJ1-1; possibly TRBD1 for D (6 bases). Germline loops: CDR1 SQVTM, CDR2 ANQGSEA. V was pared by 3 bases and J by 0 bases, with 8 bases between. This CDR3 comprises 13 residues.

The chain employs TRBV7-9 and TRBJ2-7; 7 bases are shared with TRBD2. Germline lookup yields CDR1 SEHNR and CDR2 FQNEAQ (reference sequence). V was clipped by 1 base and J by 3 bases; unmatched bases: 6. CDR3 length: 15 amino acids. CDR3 nucleotides: TGTGCCAGCAGCTTAGGGTCGAGCGGGAACTACGAGCAGTACTTC. Protein: CASSLGSSGNYEQYF.

V gene TRBV11-3 combines with J gene TRBJ1-5, with D perhaps matching TRBD1 (5 bases). V lost 5 bases, J lost 1 base, and 15 bases lay in between. The CDR3 covers 16 residues. CDR1 and CDR2 from the germline V gene are SGHNT and YENEEA. Written as DNA, the CDR3 is TGTGCCAGCAGCATACCAGGGAGGCGAAGCAATCAGCCCCAGCATTTT. It encodes CASSIPGRRSNQPQHF.

The rearrangement links TRBV7-9 to TRBJ2-7; TRBD2 matches 8 bases. After removal of 5 bases from V and 3 bases from J, the junction contained 12 bases not matched to a gene. Germline loops: CDR1 SEHNR, CDR2 FQNEAQ (reference sequence). There are 16 residues in the CDR3. As DNA, the CDR3 is TGTGCCAGCAGCCCACTACCGGGACTAGTAAACTACGAGCAGTACTTC. Protein: CASSPLPGLVNYEQYF.